What follows are 10 T cell receptor beta chains derived from one specimen sequenced in a study of blood T cells in healthy people across ages. PCR was performed a second time for about 7 to 11 cycles using a sample-barcoded 5' primer and a J-beta primer mix. MiXCR, applied by TCRdb to the 5' RACE reads, yields one record per CDR3 protein. The sample includes 850,000 or so distinct CDR3 sequences, 25% to 30% seen only once; the top ten take 17%. The specimen sequenced was blood. The receptors here all came from a woman of 80 years or more in good health.

The sample holds a few counts of this clonotype. This sequence may be a read error, since a much larger clone differs from it by one base. The rearrangement links TRBV29-1 to TRBJ2-1; 13 bases fit TRBD2. Gene TRBJ2-7 matches the end of the DNA better, so the J call may be wrong. The CDR3 contains 14 residues. Germline V lookup: CDR1 SQVTM, CDR2 ANQGSEA. CDR3 sequence: CSGLGLAGYNEQYF. The CDR3 nucleotides are TGCAGCGGGCTGGGACTAGCGGGGTACAATGAGCAGTACTTC.

The gene calls are TRBV11-2 and TRBJ2-3; perhaps TRBD2 as D (5 bases). This CDR3 contains 16 residues. With 1 base removed from V and 6 bases from J, the gap between germline ends came to 17 bases. CDR1 SGHAT and CDR2 FQNNGV come from the germline V gene. CDR3 residues: CASSLGVQMIADTQYF. The CDR3 DNA is TGTGCCAGCAGCTTAGGGGTTCAGATGATAGCGGATACGCAGTATTTT.

This clonotype has ten or more counts. V gene TRBV10-3 combines with J gene TRBJ1-5; 7 positions match TRBD1. V lost 5 bases and J lost 2; bases outside the gene matches: 6. Germline CDR1 reads ENHRY; CDR2 reads SYGVKD. The CDR3 is 15 amino acids. The CDR3 coding sequence is TGTGCCATCAGTACCGACAGGGCCCGCAATCAGCCCCAGCATTTT. As protein: CAISTDRARNQPQHF.

Worth noting for this clonotype: A single base separates this from a much larger clone, so it may be a read error. This is likely a read error, given that the CDR3 carries no conserved phenylalanine or tryptophan at its end. This chain joins TRBV3-1 and TRBJ2-5; no definite D call. V was pared by 2 bases and J by 1 base, with 8 bases between. From germline, CDR1 is LGHDT and CDR2 YNNKEL (reference sequence). The CDR3 has 14 amino acids. CDR3 DNA sequence: TGTGCCAGCAGCCAACGGCAAATCCAAGAGACCCAGTACGTC. It translates to CASSQRQIQETQYV.

This clonotype has only a few counts. The CDR3 spells CATSRGTVNNEQFF. The CDR3 DNA reads TGTGCCACCAGCAGAGGGACAGTAAACAATGAGCAGTTCTTC. V gene TRBV15 combines with J gene TRBJ2-1; D might be TRBD1 (6 bases). The V and J ends lost 1 base and 5 bases respectively, with 9 bases between them. Germline assignment: CDR1 LNHNV and CDR2 YYDKDF (reference sequence). The CDR3 consists of 14 residues.

The chain has TRBV20-1 and TRBJ2-5; TRBD2 aligns across 12 bases. Losses at the gene ends were 4 bases for V and 5 bases for J; bases not matched to a gene: 8. The CDR3 is made up of 15 amino acids. Germline values: CDR1 DFQATT, CDR2 SNEGSKA (reference sequence). CDR3 in DNA: TGCAGTGCTAAATCGACTAGCGGGGGCGTGGAGACCCAGTACTTC. It encodes CSAKSTSGGVETQYF.

The chain employs TRBV6-1 and TRBJ1-1, with D perhaps TRBD1 (5 bases). The germline CDR1 and CDR2 sequences are MNHNS and SASEGT. V lost 4 bases to trimming and J lost 5 bases, with 35 bases between them. This CDR3 is 21 amino acids long. The CDR3 nucleotides are TGTGCCAGCAGTGCGGAGATCCTTACTTGGACTTCCCAGGGTCCCAGGACTGAAGCTTTCTTT. Residues: CASSAEILTWTSQGPRTEAFF.

The rearrangement joins TRBV19 to TRBJ2-5, with no clear D. Germline V gene data show CDR1 as LNHDA and CDR2 as SQIVND (reference sequence). This CDR3 contains 13 residues. V dropped 0 bases and J dropped 1 base, with 3 bases sitting between them. The CDR3 protein is CASSIDFQETQYF. Written as DNA, the CDR3 is TGTGCCAGTAGTATAGACTTCCAAGAGACCCAGTACTTC.

This clonotype has just a few counts. The CDR3 DNA reads TGCAGTGCTAGACGGGGGTCTGGCAATCAGCCCCAGCATTTT. Protein product: CSARRGSGNQPQHF. The rearrangement joins TRBV20-1 to TRBJ1-5; possibly TRBD1 for D (5 bases). CDR1 is DFQATT and CDR2 is SNEGSKA in the germline V gene (reference sequence). This CDR3 spans 14 amino acids. V lost 2 bases, J lost 2 bases, and 10 bases lay in between.

This clonotype was seen just once. The chain is built from TRBV27 and TRBJ2-4, with 8 bases fitting TRBD1. The trim removed 11 bases at V and 0 bases at J, leaving 12 bases unmatched. Germline V lookup: CDR1 MNHEY, CDR2 SMNVEV (reference sequence). The CDR3 contains 16 residues. CDR3 residues: CADRGTGNLAKNIQYF. The DNA of the CDR3 is TGTGCCGACAGAGGGACAGGAAACCTAGCCAAAAACATTCAGTACTTC.